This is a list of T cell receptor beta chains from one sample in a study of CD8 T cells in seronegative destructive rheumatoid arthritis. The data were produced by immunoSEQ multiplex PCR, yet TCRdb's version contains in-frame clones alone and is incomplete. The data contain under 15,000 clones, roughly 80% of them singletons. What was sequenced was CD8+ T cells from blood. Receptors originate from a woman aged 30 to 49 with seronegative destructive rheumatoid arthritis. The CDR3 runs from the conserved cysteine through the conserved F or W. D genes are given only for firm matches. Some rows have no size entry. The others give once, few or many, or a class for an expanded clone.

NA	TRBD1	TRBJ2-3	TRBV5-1	TGCGCCAGCCATGGACAGGAACAGGATACGCAGTATTTT	CASHGQEQDTQYF
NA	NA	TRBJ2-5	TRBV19	TGTGCCAGTAGTGGCCGACTAGGATCGGACGAGACCCAGTACTTC	CASSGRLGSDETQYF
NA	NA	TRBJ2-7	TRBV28	TGTGCCAGCACCCATGGCAGGGAAATTTTTTACGAGCAGTACTTC	CASTHGREIFYEQYF
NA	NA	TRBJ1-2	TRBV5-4	TGTGCCAGCAGCTTGGTGGGAGGGAACTATGGCTACACCTTC	CASSLVGGNYGYTF
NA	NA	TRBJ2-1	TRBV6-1	TGTGCCAGCAGTGAAGGTATCCTAGCAAAGTTCTTC	CASSEGILAKFF
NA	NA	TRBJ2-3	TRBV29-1	TGCAGCGTGCAGGTCACAGATACGCAGTATTTT	CSVQVTDTQYF
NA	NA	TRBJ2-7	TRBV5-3	TGTGCCAGCAGCTTAATGGGTGGAGGCGAGCAGTACTTC	CASSLMGGGEQYF
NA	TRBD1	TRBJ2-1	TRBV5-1	TGCGCCAGCAGCCTCTACGGACAGGGAAGGCTCTACAATGAGCAGTTCTTC	CASSLYGQGRLYNEQFF
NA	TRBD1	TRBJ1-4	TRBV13	TGTGCCAGCACCTCCGAGGGGACAGGGGTGGGAAAACTGTTTTTT	CASTSEGTGVGKLFF
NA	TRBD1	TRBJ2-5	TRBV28	TGTGCCAGCAGTTTATCAGGGACAGGGGAGGAGACCCAGTACTTC	CASSLSGTGEETQYF
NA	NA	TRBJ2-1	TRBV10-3	TGTGCCATCAACCGAGCGGGTACTTACAATGAGCAGTTCTTC	CAINRAGTYNEQFF
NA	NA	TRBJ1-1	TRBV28	TGTGCCAGCAGCTGGGCCCCAAGGAAAGCTTTCTTT	CASSWAPRKAFF
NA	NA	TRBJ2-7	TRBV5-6	TGTGCCAGCAGCCGACAGTCCTACGAGCAGTACTTC	CASSRQSYEQYF
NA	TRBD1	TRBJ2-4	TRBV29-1	TGCAGCGTTGAAGATCCCTTAGGGGACAGGGTGGGCATTCAGTACTTC	CSVEDPLGDRVGIQYF
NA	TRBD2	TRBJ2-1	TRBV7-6	TGTGCCAGCAGCTTAGGTACTAGCGGAACGGGGGGTGAGCAGTTCTTC	CASSLGTSGTGGEQFF
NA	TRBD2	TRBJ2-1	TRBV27	TGTGCCAGCAGTTTAAAGGGACTAGCGGGTCCCACGTCGGGTGAGCAGTTCTTC	CASSLKGLAGPTSGEQFF
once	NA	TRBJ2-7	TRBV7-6	TGTGCCAGCAGCTCCAGGGCAAACTTAGGAGAGCAGTACTTC	CASSSRANLGEQYF
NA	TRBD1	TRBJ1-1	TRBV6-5	TGTGCCAGCAGATTTGGACAGGGCGCTTTCTTT	CASRFGQGAFF
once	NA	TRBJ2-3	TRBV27	TGTGCCAGCAGTTTTCTTGGTTTCGGTAGCACAGATACGCAGTATTTT	CASSFLGFGSTDTQYF
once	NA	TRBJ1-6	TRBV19	TGTGCCAGTTCCCTCGCAGGGGAGAAATCACCCCTCCACTTT	CASSLAGEKSPLHF
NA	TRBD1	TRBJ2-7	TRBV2	TGTGCCAGCAGTGGGGCGCCGGGACAGGCGAGCTCCTACGAGCAGTACTTC	CASSGAPGQASSYEQYF
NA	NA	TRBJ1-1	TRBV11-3	TGTGCCAGCAGCTTTCAGGCAGGCACTGAAGCTTTCTTT	CASSFQAGTEAFF
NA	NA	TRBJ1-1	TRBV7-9	TGTGCCAGCAGCCAGAACACTGAAGCTTTCTTT	CASSQNTEAFF
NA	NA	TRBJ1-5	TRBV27	TGTGCCAGCAGTTTGGGTGCGACAGCCAGAGATCAGCCCCAGCATTTT	CASSLGATARDQPQHF
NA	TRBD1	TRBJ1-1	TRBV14	TGTGCCAGCAGTTGGGGGACAGGGGACGGTGAAGCTTTCTTT	CASSWGTGDGEAFF
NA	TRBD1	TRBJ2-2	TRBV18	TGTGCCAGCTCAGGGGACAGGGGCGCGAACACCGGGGAGCTGTTTTTT	CASSGDRGANTGELFF
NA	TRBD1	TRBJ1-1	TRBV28	TGTGCCAGCATCACCTCATGGGACAGGCGCGGCACTGAAGCTTTCTTT	CASITSWDRRGTEAFF
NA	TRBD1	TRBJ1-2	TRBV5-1	TGCGCCAGCAGCTCGACAGGGGACAGTCCCTATGGCTACACCTTC	CASSSTGDSPYGYTF
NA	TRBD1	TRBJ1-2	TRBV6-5	TGTGCCAGCAGCCTCCTAGCAGGGGGCGACTATGGCTACACCTTC	CASSLLAGGDYGYTF
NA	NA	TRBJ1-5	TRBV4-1	TGCGCCAGCAGCCAAGTCCCGGGAGAGGGTCAGCCCCAGCATTTT	CASSQVPGEGQPQHF
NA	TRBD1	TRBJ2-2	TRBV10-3	TGTGCCATCAGGCACCGGGACAGGGACACCGGGGAGCTGTTTTTT	CAIRHRDRDTGELFF
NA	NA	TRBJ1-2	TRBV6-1	TGTGCCAGCATACGAACAGGGACCTACACCTTC	CASIRTGTYTF
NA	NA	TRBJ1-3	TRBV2	TGTGCCGGCAGCGGGGGTTGGTCTGGAAACACCATATATTTT	CAGSGGWSGNTIYF
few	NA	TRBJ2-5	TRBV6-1	TGTGCCAGCAGTTTGAATGCAGCGGAGACCCAGTACTTC	CASSLNAAETQYF
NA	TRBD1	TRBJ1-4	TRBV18	TGTGCCAGCTCACGTAGCTCGGACAGGACTAATGAAAAACTGTTTTTT	CASSRSSDRTNEKLFF
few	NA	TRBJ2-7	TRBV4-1	TGCGCCAGCAGCCAAAATTGGGGCCACGAGCAGTACTTC	CASSQNWGHEQYF
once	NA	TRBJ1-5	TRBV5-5	TGTGCCAGCAGCTTCACAGGGCAGCCCCAGCATTTT	CASSFTGQPQHF
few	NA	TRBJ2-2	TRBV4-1	TGCGCCAGCCAGCCAAGAAACGAGGGCGGGGAGCTGTTTTTT	CASQPRNEGGELFF
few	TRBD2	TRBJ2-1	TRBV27	TGTGCCAGCAGTTACGGACTAGCGGGGGCCCAGGGTGAGCAGTTCTTC	CASSYGLAGAQGEQFF
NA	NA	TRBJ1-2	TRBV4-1	TGCGCCAGCAGCCAAGGGGCCTATATGGACAGCTATGGCTACACCTTC	CASSQGAYMDSYGYTF
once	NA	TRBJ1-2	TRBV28	TGTGCCAGCAGTTTAGGCAGGGGTTACTATGGCTACACCTTC	CASSLGRGYYGYTF
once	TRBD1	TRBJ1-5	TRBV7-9	TGTGCCAGCAGCCGGGACAGTCAGCCCCAGCATTTT	CASSRDSQPQHF
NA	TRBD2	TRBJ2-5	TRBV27	TGTGCCAGCAGTTTCCTAGCGGGGGGCCAAGAGACCCAGTACTTC	CASSFLAGGQETQYF
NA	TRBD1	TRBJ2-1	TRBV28	TGTGCCAGCTCGATTCTCCCACAGGGGTACAATGAGCAGTTCTTC	CASSILPQGYNEQFF
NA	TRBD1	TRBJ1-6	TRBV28	TGTGCCAGCAGCCCGACAGGGTCCTATAATTCACCCCTCCACTTT	CASSPTGSYNSPLHF
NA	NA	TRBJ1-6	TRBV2	TGTGCCAGCAGTGAAGTCGGGGAATCCTATAATTCGCCCCTCCACTTT	CASSEVGESYNSPLHF
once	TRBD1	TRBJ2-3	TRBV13	TGTGCCAGCAGCCAGTGGGACAGGCTGAAGGAAGATACGCAGTATTTT	CASSQWDRLKEDTQYF
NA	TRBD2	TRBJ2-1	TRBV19	TGTGCCAGTAGTATTACTAGCGGGGACAATGAGCAGTTCTTC	CASSITSGDNEQFF
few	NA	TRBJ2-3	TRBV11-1	TGTGCCAGCAGCTTGACACTGGCGACGCAGTATTTT	CASSLTLATQYF
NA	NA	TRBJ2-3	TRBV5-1	TGCGCCAGCAGCCCGAGGGGGTCGCAAGCCGCAGATACGCAGTATTTT	CASSPRGSQAADTQYF
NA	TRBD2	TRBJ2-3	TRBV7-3	TGTGCCAGCAGCTCGGGACTAGCGGGGTCTAGCACAGATACGCAGTATTTT	CASSSGLAGSSTDTQYF